The 13 T cell receptor beta chains listed next were all sequenced from one sample in a study of monozygotic twins with inflammatory bowel disease (dated by TCRdb to between 2019 and 2020). The library was prepared using 5' RACE. The data were produced on an Illumina HiSeq 2500. Once TCRdb had reprocessed the reads, it stored one entry per CDR3 protein sequence and supplied no DNA. In this sample's table one finds about 300,000 distinct CDR3 sequences. The ten largest clones take up more than 4.5% of the sample. The sequenced material came from blood. Receptors originate from a human donor with ulcerative colitis or Crohn's disease, or a healthy co-twin of an affected twin (not recorded which).

This chain joins TRBV7-3 and TRBJ2-1; the TRBD2 assignment by TCRdb is unverifiable without DNA. CDR1 is SGHTA, CDR2 FQGTGA, per germline. This CDR3 is 15 amino acids long. The CDR3 loop is CASSPTSGGAYEQFF. The variable domain in full, with the rest retrieved from reference TRBV7-3 and TRBJ2-1, is GAGVSQTPSNKVTEKGKYVELRCDPISGHTALYWYRQSLGQGPEFLIYFQGTGAADDSGLPNDRFFAVRPEGSVSTLKIQRTERGDSAVYLCASSPTSGGAYEQFFGPGTRLTVL.

The CDR3 protein is CSARDQRVGSYNEQFF. This sequence joins TRBV20-1 and TRBJ2-1; TCRdb's D gene call, TRBD2, goes unchecked for lack of DNA. The germline gives CDR1 DFQATT, CDR2 SNEGSKA (reference sequence). The CDR3 sequence is 16 residues long.

The chain carries TRBV9 and TRBJ1-2; the TRBD1 assignment by TCRdb is unverifiable without DNA. The V gene's germline CDR1 is SGDLS and CDR2 YYNGEE. The CDR3 contains 16 residues. This CDR3 reads CASSVAGGGPFYGYTF.

The rearrangement uses TRBV24-1 and TRBJ2-2. This CDR3 has 13 amino acids. CDR1 KGHDR and CDR2 SFDVKD come from the germline V gene. The CDR3 protein is CATSDVETGELFF.

The genes are TRBV20-1 and TRBJ1-3. The CDR3 is made up of 15 amino acids. Germline V gives CDR1 DFQATT, CDR2 SNEGSKA (reference sequence). The CDR3 region is CSARVEGSSGNTIYF.

The genes are TRBV7-2 and TRBJ2-3. Germline loops: CDR1 SGHTA, CDR2 FQGNSA. This CDR3 has 13 residues. The CDR3 loop reads CASSLKKPDTQYF. Combining the CDR3 with reference TRBV7-2 and TRBJ2-3 gives the whole variable domain GAGVSQSPSNKVTEKGKDVELRCDPISGHTALYWYRQSLGQGLEFLIYFQGNSAPDKSGLPSDRFSAERTGGSVSTLTIQRTQQEDSAVYLCASSLKKPDTQYFGPGTRLTVL.

V gene TRBV7-9 combines with J gene TRBJ1-1. The CDR3 sequence is 12 residues long. Germline assignment: CDR1 SEHNR and CDR2 FQNEAQ (reference sequence). The CDR3 loop is CASSKTNTEAFF.

The chain employs TRBV27 and TRBJ2-4; TCRdb proposes TRBD1, but this gene call is untestable without DNA. Germline assignment: CDR1 MNHEY and CDR2 SMNVEV (reference sequence). This CDR3 is 18 amino acids long. The CDR3 sequence is CASSRVQGEFVAKNIQYF.

The chain links TRBV7-3 to TRBJ2-4. This CDR3 comprises 15 residues. The germline CDR1 and CDR2 sequences are SGHTA and FQGTGA. The CDR3 loop reads CASSLTGVAKNIQYF.

The V and J genes are TRBV4-3 and TRBJ1-5. Germline values: CDR1 LGHNA, CDR2 YSLEER. This CDR3 comprises 16 residues. CDR3: CASSQDTVTGNQPQHF.

This CDR3 is CSAKLGAGYGYTF. The chain carries TRBV20-1 and TRBJ1-2; TCRdb lists TRBD1, though no DNA is available to test this call. This CDR3 comprises 13 residues. Germline V gene sequence: CDR1 DFQATT, CDR2 SNEGSKA (reference sequence).

The genes are TRBV14 and TRBJ1-2; the D call from TCRdb, TRBD1, cannot be confirmed without DNA. Looked up from germline, CDR1 is SGHDN and CDR2 is FVKESK. The CDR3 runs to 15 residues. This CDR3 is CASSQDPGVSYGYTF.

V usage is TRBV7-8 and J usage is TRBJ2-1; without DNA, the TCRdb call of TRBD2 cannot be checked. The CDR3 loop spans 14 amino acids. Germline V lookup: CDR1 SGHVS, CDR2 FQNEAQ. This chain's CDR3 is CASTISPSGESLFF.